This TCR beta chain was identified during a study of Graves' ophthalmopathy and Graves' hyperthyroidism (dated by TCRdb to the late 2010s). The study in broad terms: Peripheral blood was collected at initial diagnosis, before any treatment. To tell Graves' ophthalmopathy apart from Graves' hyperthyroidism, and to predict which patients would progress to ophthalmopathy, the study relied on TCR beta repertoire signatures. In total, 135 blood samples were TCR-sequenced: roughly 45 ophthalmopathy, 80 or so hyperthyroidism and roughly 17 hyperthyroidism-to-ophthalmopathy patients. To explore V-J signatures that separate ophthalmopathy from hyperthyroidism, a discovery set of around 97 patients was enrolled, consisting of about 45 with ophthalmopathy and some 59 with stable hyperthyroidism. The independent validation cohort included 20 or so hyperthyroidism patients plus 17 patients who later progressed from hyperthyroidism to ophthalmopathy. In five or six hyperthyroidism patients, T-cell repertoires of thyroid tissue and blood were compared. After sampling, hyperthyroidism patients received methimazole starting at 30 mg daily, and ophthalmopathy patients received high-dose intravenous methylprednisolone. The roughly 99 discovery patients were divided at random into training and test sets in a 7:3 ratio.

From the germline V gene, CDR1 is MNHNS and CDR2 is SASEGT. Its CDR3 holds 11 amino acids, cysteine through phenylalanine. Only CDR3 DNA is held: 33 bases, read in frame from base 1. TCR beta CDR3 regions were amplified from RNA transcripts for repertoire sequencing. The first round was an RT-PCR using HTBI primers with the Qiagen OneStep RT-PCR kit, and this first round was followed by a second-round multiplex PCR, then size selection and purification. The libraries underwent paired-end sequencing with 100 bp reads on an Illumina HiSeq2000. Under the source paper's analysis protocol: SOAPnuke was used for read processing, and reads with adapters, uncalled bases, a mean Phred below 15, or no exact constant-primer or identifier match were discarded. COPE v1.2.5 was used to merge high-quality paired reads. Each unique nucleotide sequence was treated as a clonotype, and MiTCR v1.1 was used to align the clonotypes to the IMGT TRB V, D and J references. The analysis was limited to V-J combinations with a frequency above 0.0001, which together covered 99.2% of the repertoires. For each V-J combination, a TCR clonal expansion and chaos score was defined as the ratio of F50 clonal expansion to chaos observed in the TCRdist matrix. Welch's t-statistics and random forest were used to reduce features to 13 V-J combinations, which were fed into a naive Bayes classifier. The similarity between thyroid and blood repertoires was quantified using the Morisita-Horn index. TCRdb trimmed the raw reads at Q25, called clones with MiXCR and kept productive beta chains. Identical CDR3 protein sequences are pooled into one entry, listed with their most common genes and DNA. These V and J calls rely on TCRdb rather than the paper's analysis. The sample includes about 620,000 distinct CDR3 sequences, with over 20% observed a single time. Approximately 7% of the sample rests with the top ten.

Stable hyperthyroidism was defined as no progression to ophthalmopathy within 18 months of follow-up. Patients with hyperthyroidism were aged 18 to 65 years, had been newly diagnosed, and had a disease duration of less than 2 months. Patients were excluded if they had other autoimmune diseases, uncontrolled infections, pregnancy or lactation. Diagnosis was based on clinical symptoms, serum thyroxine, TRAb, thyroid ultrasound and orbital computed tomography. PBMCs were isolated from 8 to 10 ml of fresh peripheral blood by Ficoll-Paque density gradient centrifugation. Total RNA was extracted with Trizol reagent and quality-checked on an Agilent 2100 Bioanalyzer. Results and caveats for the whole study, not just this receptor: Among expanded thyroid clonotypes with frequency above 0.001, most also showed up in blood, which suggests that blood repertoires may reflect the thyroid immune response. No statistical method was used to predetermine the sample size, and group allocation was not hidden from the investigators. In validation, the model predicted ophthalmopathy progression with about 70% sensitivity and around 72% specificity; approximately 12 predicted patients were CT-confirmed with GO in a median of approximately 6.5 months. The 13-signature model separated ophthalmopathy from stable hyperthyroidism with around 90% sensitivity and approximately 81% specificity in cross-validation, and 80%/75% in the test set.

This clonotype has at least ten counts. Which antigen it targets is not known. Just one base apart from a much larger clone, this may be a read error. This TCR came from a young woman with stable Graves' hyperthyroidism. Some clones in this sample may be carry-over from other donors' samples. Donor details come from another sample of the same person, matched by shared clones. In this chain, TRBV6-1 is recombined with TRBJ1-1; the D gene cannot be resolved reliably. Sequencing was performed on peripheral blood. CDR3 region: CASKVNIEAFF. The DNA reads as follows: TGTGCCAGCAAGGTGAACATTGAAGCTTTCTTT.